This is a list of T cell receptor beta chains from one sample in a study of cytomegalovirus exposure and HLA in healthy donors. Clones were sequenced by immunoSEQ multiplex PCR, and TCRdb holds only the in-frame ones, with some missing. The table records 35,000 to 55,000 clones, about half of them present only once. The sample taken for sequencing was PBMCs. Receptors originate from a man aged 55 to 70 in good health and CMV-seronegative. The CDR3 runs from the conserved cysteine through the conserved F or W. D genes are given only for firm matches. Not every row has a clone size; where given, it reads once, few, many or a size class.

d_call clone_size j_call cdr3_length v_call cdr3_nt cdr3_aa
NA few TRBJ1-1 13 TRBV28 TGTGCCAGCAGTTTGTACGAACGGACTGAAGCTTTCTTT CASSLYERTEAFF
TRBD1 NA TRBJ1-2 13 TRBV2 TGTGCCAGCCGGGACAGGGTTATAATAGGCTACACCTTC CASRDRVIIGYTF
NA NA TRBJ1-1 14 TRBV6-5 TGTGCCAGCAGTTACGGTGCGGGGAACACTGAAGCTTTCTTT CASSYGAGNTEAFF
NA few TRBJ2-7 13 TRBV27 TGTGCCAGCAGTCCCCACCAGGGTTACGAGCAGTACTTC CASSPHQGYEQYF
TRBD1 few TRBJ1-2 14 TRBV5-1 TGCGCCAGCAGCTTCCGGACAGGGGATGATGGCTACACCTTC CASSFRTGDDGYTF
TRBD1 NA TRBJ2-2 18 TRBV2 TGTGCCAGCAGTGAAGCGCTGCGGACAGGGATATCCACCGGGGAGCTGTTTTTT CASSEALRTGISTGELFF
NA once TRBJ2-7 16 TRBV2 TGTGCCAGCAGTGAAGGAATGATGCTAACTACCTACGAGCAGTACTTC CASSEGMMLTTYEQYF
TRBD2 NA TRBJ2-1 16 TRBV10-3 TGTGCCATCAGTGAGGGTGGGACTAGCGGGAAATATGAGCAGTTCTTC CAISEGGTSGKYEQFF
NA NA TRBJ1-1 14 TRBV27 TGTGCCAGCAACGGACCAGGGCCCCCATTTGAAGCTTTCTTT CASNGPGPPFEAFF
TRBD1 NA TRBJ1-5 13 TRBV12-5 TGTGCTAGTGCCGGGACAGGGGATCAGCCCCAGCATTTT CASAGTGDQPQHF
NA NA TRBJ1-1 14 TRBV11-2 TGTGCCAGCAGCTTTATTACAGGGCCCCGGGAAGCTTTCTTT CASSFITGPREAFF
NA NA TRBJ2-7 14 TRBV11-2 TGTGCCAGCAGCCCCTTGGTGGGGGCGGTCGAGCAGTACTTC CASSPLVGAVEQYF
NA NA TRBJ2-1 14 TRBV9 TGTGCCAGCAGCGTAGGGAACAGGGTCGGTGAGCAGTTCTTC CASSVGNRVGEQFF
NA NA TRBJ2-6 14 TRBV30 TGTGCCTGGAGTGTTATCTCTGGGGCCAACGTCCTGACTTTC CAWSVISGANVLTF
TRBD1 NA TRBJ1-1 16 TRBV2 TGTGCCAGCAGTGAAACCACAGGGGTCGTCTCCGCTGAAGCTTTCTTT CASSETTGVVSAEAFF
NA few TRBJ2-1 14 TRBV7-7 TGTGCCAGCAGCTTAGGCGCAGGTGACAATGAGCAGTTCTTC CASSLGAGDNEQFF
TRBD2 NA TRBJ2-7 16 TRBV2 TGTGCCAGACAGGGAGTAGCGGGAGCAGACCCCTACGAGCAGTACTTC CARQGVAGADPYEQYF
TRBD1 few TRBJ1-2 12 TRBV4-1 TGCGCCAGCAGGGACAGGGGGCTTGGCTACACCTTC CASRDRGLGYTF
TRBD1 NA TRBJ1-5 15 TRBV6-1 TGTGCCAGCAACCGACAGGGGGTTGGCAATCAGCCCCAGCATTTT CASNRQGVGNQPQHF
TRBD1 NA TRBJ1-1 18 TRBV25-1 TGTGCCAGCAGTGAATTGACAGGGAGTTACCCTACGAACACTGAAGCTTTCTTT CASSELTGSYPTNTEAFF
TRBD2 few TRBJ2-1 15 TRBV5-1 TGCGCCAGCAGCTTAGCGGGAGGGCAATACAATGAGCAGTTCTTC CASSLAGGQYNEQFF
NA NA TRBJ1-1 12 TRBV5-1 TGCGCCAGCAGCCCTAGTGACACTGAAGCTTTCTTT CASSPSDTEAFF
TRBD1 NA TRBJ1-2 13 TRBV6-5 TGTGCCAGCAGTCGCGGACAGGGCTATGGCTACACCTTC CASSRGQGYGYTF
TRBD1 NA TRBJ2-7 14 TRBV7-9 TGTGCCAGCAGCCCCGGGACAGGGGCGAGGGAGCAGTACTTC CASSPGTGAREQYF
NA NA TRBJ2-3 16 TRBV4-3 TGCGCCAGCAGCCAAGATTGGGGCAGGGCCGCAGATACGCAGTATTTT CASSQDWGRAADTQYF
NA NA TRBJ2-2 15 TRBV7-9 TGTGCCAGCAGCTTAGAACAGGGCTGGAGCGGGGAGCTGTTTTTT CASSLEQGWSGELFF
TRBD2 NA TRBJ2-7 14 TRBV6-5 TGTGCCAGCAGTCGGACGGGGGGGCTCGGCGAGCAGTACTTC CASSRTGGLGEQYF
TRBD1 NA TRBJ2-7 15 TRBV11-2 TGTGCCAGCAGCTTGGGGGGACAGGACTCCTACGAGCAGTACTTC CASSLGGQDSYEQYF
TRBD2 NA TRBJ2-3 15 TRBV7-9 TGTGCCAGCATCTCCGACAGCGGGAGTAGGGATACGCAGTATTTT CASISDSGSRDTQYF
NA few TRBJ2-7 11 TRBV30 TGTGCCTGGAGGGGGGGCTACGAGCAGTACTTC CAWRGGYEQYF